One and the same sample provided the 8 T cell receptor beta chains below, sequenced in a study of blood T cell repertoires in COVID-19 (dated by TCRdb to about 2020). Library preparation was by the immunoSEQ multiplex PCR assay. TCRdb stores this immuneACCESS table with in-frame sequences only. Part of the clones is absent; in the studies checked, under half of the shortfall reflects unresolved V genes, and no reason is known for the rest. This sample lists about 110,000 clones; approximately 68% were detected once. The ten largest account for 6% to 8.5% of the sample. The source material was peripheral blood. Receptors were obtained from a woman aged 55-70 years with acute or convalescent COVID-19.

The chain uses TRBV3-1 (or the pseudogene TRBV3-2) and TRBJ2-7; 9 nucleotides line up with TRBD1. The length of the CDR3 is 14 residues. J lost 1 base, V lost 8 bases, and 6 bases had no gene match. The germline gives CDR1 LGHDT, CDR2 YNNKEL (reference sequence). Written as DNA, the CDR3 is TGTGCCAGCCAACCCGGGACAGGGTCCTACGAGCAGTACTTC. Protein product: CASQPGTGSYEQYF.

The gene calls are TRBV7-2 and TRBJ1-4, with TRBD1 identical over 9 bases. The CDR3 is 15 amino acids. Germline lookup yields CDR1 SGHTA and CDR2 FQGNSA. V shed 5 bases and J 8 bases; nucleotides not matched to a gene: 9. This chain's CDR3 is CASSQTQGAWEKLFF. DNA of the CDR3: TGTGCCAGCAGCCAAACACAGGGGGCTTGGGAAAAACTGTTTTTT.

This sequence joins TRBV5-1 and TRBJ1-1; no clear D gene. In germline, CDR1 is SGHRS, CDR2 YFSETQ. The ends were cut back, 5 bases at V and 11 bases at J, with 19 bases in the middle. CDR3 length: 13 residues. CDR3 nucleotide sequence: TGCGCCAGCAGTGAGGACGGCCGAGGGCAGGCTTTCTTT. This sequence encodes CASSEDGRGQAFF.

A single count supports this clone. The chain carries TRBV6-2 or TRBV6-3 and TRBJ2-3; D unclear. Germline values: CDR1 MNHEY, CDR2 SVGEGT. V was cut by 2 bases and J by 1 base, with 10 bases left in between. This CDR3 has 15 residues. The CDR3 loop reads CASSYPPSGTDTQYF. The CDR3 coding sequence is TGTGCCAGCAGTTACCCGCCTTCAGGCACAGATACGCAGTATTTT.

The CDR3 loop reads CASSLGTGDGYTF. Written as DNA, the CDR3 is TGTGCCAGCAGCTTAGGGACAGGGGATGGCTACACCTTC. This chain joins TRBV7-9 and TRBJ1-2, with TRBD1 matching over 9 bases. This CDR3 region has 13 residues. With V trimmed by 1 base and J by 6 bases, 0 bases remained unmatched. The germline CDR1 and CDR2 sequences are SEHNR and FQNEAQ (reference sequence). The full variable domain, completed using reference TRBV7-9 and TRBJ1-2, is DTGVSQNPRHKITKRGQNVTFRCDPISEHNRLYWYRQTLGQGPEFLTYFQNEAQLEKSRLLSDRFSAERPKGSFSTLEIQRTEQGDSAMYLCASSLGTGDGYTFGSGTRLTVV.

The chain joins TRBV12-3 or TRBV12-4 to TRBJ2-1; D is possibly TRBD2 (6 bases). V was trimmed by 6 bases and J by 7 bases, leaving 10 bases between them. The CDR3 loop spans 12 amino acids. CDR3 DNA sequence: TGTGCCAGCAGGGCGGGGCTAAATGAGCAGTTCTTC. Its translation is CASRAGLNEQFF.

CDR3 nucleotides: TGTGCCTGGAGTTTCCCGTTCGGTTCACCCCTCCACTTT. Translation gives CAWSFPFGSPLHF. V is TRBV30 and J is TRBJ1-6; D ambiguous. V was trimmed by 2 bases and J by 9 bases, leaving 11 bases between them. This CDR3 spans 13 amino acids. Germline V gives CDR1 GTSNPN, CDR2 SVGIG (reference sequence).

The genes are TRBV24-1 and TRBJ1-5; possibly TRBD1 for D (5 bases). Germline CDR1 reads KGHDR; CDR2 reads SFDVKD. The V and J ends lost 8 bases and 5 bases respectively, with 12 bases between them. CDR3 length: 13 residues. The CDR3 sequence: CATMQGFDQPQHF. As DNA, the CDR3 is TGTGCCACCATGCAGGGTTTCGATCAGCCCCAGCATTTT.